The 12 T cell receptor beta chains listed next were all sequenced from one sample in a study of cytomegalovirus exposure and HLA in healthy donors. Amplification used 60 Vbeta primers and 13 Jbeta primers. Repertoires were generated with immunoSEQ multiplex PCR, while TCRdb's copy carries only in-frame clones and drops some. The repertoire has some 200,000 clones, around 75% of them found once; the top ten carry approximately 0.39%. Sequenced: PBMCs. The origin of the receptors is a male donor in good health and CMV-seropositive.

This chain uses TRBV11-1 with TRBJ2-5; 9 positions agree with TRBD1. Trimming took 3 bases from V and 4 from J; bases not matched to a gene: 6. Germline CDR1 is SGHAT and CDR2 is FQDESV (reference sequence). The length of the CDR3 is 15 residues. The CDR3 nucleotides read TGTGCCAGCAGCTTGGGAAGGACAGGGGCAGAGACCCAGTACTTC. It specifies CASSLGRTGAETQYF.

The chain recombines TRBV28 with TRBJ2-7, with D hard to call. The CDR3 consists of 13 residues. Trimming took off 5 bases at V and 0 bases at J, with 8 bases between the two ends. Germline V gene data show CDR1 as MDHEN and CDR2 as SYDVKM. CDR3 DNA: TGTGCCAGCAGTCCACGTAGCTCCTACGAGCAGTACTTC. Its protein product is CASSPRSSYEQYF.

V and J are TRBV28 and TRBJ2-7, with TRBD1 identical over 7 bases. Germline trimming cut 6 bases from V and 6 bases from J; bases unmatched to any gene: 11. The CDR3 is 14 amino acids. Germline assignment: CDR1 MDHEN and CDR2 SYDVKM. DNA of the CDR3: TGTGCCAGCAGAGAACAGGGGCAGGTGTTCGAGCAGTACTTC. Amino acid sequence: CASREQGQVFEQYF.

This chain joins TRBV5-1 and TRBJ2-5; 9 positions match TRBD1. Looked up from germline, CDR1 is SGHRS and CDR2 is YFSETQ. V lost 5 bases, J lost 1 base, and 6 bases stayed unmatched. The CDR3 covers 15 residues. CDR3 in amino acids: CASRGQGQSQETQYF. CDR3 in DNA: TGCGCCAGCAGGGGACAGGGACAGTCCCAAGAGACCCAGTACTTC.

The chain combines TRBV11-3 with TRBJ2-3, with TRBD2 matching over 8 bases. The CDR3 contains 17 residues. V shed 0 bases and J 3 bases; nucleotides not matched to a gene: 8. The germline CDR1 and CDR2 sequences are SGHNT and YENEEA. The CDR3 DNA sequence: TGTGCCAGCAGCTTAGAGGGGCCAGCGGGAGTAACAGATACGCAGTATTTT. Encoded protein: CASSLEGPAGVTDTQYF.

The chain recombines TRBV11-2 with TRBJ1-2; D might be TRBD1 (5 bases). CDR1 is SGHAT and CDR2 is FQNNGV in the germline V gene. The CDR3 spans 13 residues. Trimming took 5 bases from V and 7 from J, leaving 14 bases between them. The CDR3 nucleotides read TGTGCCAGCAGCGCTCTGGGGGGGGTTGGCTACACCTTC. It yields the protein CASSALGGVGYTF.

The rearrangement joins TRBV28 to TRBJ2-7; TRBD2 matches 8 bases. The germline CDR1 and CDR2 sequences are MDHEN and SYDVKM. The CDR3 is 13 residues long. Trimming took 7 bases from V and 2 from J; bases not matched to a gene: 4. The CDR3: CASTNGGAYEQYF. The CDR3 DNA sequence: TGTGCCAGCACTAACGGGGGGGCCTACGAGCAGTACTTC.

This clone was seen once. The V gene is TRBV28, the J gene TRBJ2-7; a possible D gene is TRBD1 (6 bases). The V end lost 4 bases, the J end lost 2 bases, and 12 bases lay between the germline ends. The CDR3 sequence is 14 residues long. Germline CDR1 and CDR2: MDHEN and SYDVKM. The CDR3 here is CASSSPGQTYEQYF. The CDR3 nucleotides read TGTGCCAGCAGTTCCCCGGGACAAACCTACGAGCAGTACTTC.

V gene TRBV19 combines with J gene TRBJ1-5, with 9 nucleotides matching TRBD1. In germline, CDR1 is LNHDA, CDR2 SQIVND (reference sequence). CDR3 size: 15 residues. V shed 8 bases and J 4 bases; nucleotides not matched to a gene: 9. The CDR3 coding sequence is TGTGCCAGTTATCCCGGGACAGGGAGGAATCAGCCCCAGCATTTT. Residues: CASYPGTGRNQPQHF.

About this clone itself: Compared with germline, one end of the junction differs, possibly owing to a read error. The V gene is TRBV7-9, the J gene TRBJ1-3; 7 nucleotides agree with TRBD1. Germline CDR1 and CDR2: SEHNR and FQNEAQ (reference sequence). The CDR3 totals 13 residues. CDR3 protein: CSSTRDSGNTIYF. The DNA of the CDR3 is TGTTCCAGCACCCGGGACAGTGGAAACACCATATATTTT.

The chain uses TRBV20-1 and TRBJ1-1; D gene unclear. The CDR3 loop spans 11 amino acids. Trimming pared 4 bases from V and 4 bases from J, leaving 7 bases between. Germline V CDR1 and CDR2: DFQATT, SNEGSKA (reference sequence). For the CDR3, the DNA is TGCAGTGCTATATTAATCACTGAAGCTTTCTTT. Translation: CSAILITEAFF.

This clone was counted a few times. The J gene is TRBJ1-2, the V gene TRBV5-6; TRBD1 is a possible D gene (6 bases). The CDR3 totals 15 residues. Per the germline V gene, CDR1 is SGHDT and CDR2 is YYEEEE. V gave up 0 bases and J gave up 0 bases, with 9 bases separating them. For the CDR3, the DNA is TGTGCCAGCAGCTTGGTGGGGACAACTAACTATGGCTACACCTTC. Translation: CASSLVGTTNYGYTF. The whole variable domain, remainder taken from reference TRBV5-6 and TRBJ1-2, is DAGVTQSPTHLIKTRGQQVTLRCSPKSGHDTVSWYQQALGQGPQFIFQYYEEEERQRGNFPDRFSGHQFPNYSSELNVNALLLGDSALYLCASSLVGTTNYGYTFGSGTRLTVV.